This entry describes one T cell receptor beta chain. This entry comes from a study of blood T cell dynamics during melanoma immunotherapy. Assay: immunoSEQ multiplex PCR; the TCRdb copy retains only in-frame clones and omits some. This sample has some 25,000 clones, with approximately 88% found just once. This CDR3 has 14 amino acids. The V gene end was trimmed by 1 base and the J gene end by 7 bases; junction bases not matched to a gene: 3. Germline V CDR1 and CDR2: SGHRS, YFSETQ. Stated time point: pre-treatment baseline. Samples come from before therapy and from week 3 after the first blockade cycle.

The chain recombines TRBV5-1 with TRBJ2-5, with TRBD1 matching 11 bases. The sequences come from blood, collected from a patient treated with checkpoint blockade. The receptor was isolated from a human donor with melanoma. The CDR3 DNA sequence: TGCGCCAGCAGCTTGCCCGGGACAGGGGGGACCCAGTACTTC. Translating it yields CASSLPGTGGTQYF.